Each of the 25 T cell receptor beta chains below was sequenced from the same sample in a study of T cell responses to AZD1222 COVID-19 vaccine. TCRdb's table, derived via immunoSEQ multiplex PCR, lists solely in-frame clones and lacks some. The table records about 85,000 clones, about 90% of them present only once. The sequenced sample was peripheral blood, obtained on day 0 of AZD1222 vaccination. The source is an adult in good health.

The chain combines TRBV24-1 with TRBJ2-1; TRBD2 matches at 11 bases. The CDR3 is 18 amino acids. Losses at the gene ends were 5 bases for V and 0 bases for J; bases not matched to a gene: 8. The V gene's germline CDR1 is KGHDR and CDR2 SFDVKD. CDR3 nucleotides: TGTGCCACCAGTGCTCTGACTAGCGGGGTTAGCTCCTACAATGAGCAGTTCTTC. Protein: CATSALTSGVSSYNEQFF.

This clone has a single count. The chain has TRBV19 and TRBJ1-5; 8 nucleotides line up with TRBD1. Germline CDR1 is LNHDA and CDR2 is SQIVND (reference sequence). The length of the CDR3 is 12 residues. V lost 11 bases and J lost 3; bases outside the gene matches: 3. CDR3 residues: CAGGQDNQPQHF. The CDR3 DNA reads TGTGCCGGGGGACAGGACAATCAGCCCCAGCATTTT.

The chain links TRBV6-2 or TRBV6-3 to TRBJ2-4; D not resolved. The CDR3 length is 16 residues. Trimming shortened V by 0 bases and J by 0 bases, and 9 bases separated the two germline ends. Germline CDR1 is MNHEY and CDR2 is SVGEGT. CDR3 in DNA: TGTGCCAGCAGTTACTCGAACCTACTAGCCAAAAACATTCAGTACTTC. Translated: CASSYSNLLAKNIQYF.

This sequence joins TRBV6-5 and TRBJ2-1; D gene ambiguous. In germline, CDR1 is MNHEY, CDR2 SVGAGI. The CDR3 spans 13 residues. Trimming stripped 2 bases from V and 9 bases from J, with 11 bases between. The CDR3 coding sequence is TGTGCCAGCAGTTACGATGGGTTAACTGAGCAGTTCTTC. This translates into CASSYDGLTEQFF.

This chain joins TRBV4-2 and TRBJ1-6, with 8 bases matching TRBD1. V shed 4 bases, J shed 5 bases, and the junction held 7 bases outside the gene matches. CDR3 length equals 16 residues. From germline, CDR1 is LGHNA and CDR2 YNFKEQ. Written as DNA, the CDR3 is TGTGCCAGCAGCCTGAGGGGACAGGATGATAATTCACCCCTCCACTTT. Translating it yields CASSLRGQDDNSPLHF.

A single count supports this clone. DNA of the CDR3: TGTGCCTGGACCAGGGACAGGGGCAACACCGGGGAGCTGTTTTTT. Translated: CAWTRDRGNTGELFF. The gene calls are TRBV30 and TRBJ2-2; 10 bases map to TRBD1. This CDR3 region has 15 residues. The junction had 4 bases not matched to a gene; V was cut back by 4 bases and J by 2 bases. CDR1 is GTSNPN and CDR2 is SVGIG in the germline V gene (reference sequence).

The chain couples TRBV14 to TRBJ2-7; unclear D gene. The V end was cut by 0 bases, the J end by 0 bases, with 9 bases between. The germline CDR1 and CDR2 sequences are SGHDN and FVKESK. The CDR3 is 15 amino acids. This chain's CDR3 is CASSQDSLSSYEQYF. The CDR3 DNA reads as TGTGCCAGCAGCCAAGATTCCCTTAGCTCCTACGAGCAGTACTTC.

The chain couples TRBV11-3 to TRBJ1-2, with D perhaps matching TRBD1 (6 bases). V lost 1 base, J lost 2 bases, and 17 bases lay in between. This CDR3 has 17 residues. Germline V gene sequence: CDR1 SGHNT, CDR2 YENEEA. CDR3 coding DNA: TGTGCCAGCAGCTTAGGGTCAGGGGATGGCCCGAACTATGGCTACACCTTC. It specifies CASSLGSGDGPNYGYTF.

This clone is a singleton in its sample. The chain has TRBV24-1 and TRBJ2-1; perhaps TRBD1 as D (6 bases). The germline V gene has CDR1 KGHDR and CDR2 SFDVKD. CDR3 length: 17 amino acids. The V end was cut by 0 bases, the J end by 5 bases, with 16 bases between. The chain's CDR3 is CATSDLPRQGYNNEQFF. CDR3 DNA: TGTGCCACCAGTGATTTGCCACGGCAGGGGTATAACAATGAGCAGTTCTTC.

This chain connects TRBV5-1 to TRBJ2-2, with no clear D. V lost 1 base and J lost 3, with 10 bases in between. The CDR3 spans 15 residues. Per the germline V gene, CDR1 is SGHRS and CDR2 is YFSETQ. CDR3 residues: CASSLFRGDTGELFF. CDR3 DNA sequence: TGCGCCAGCAGCTTGTTCAGAGGAGACACCGGGGAGCTGTTTTTT.

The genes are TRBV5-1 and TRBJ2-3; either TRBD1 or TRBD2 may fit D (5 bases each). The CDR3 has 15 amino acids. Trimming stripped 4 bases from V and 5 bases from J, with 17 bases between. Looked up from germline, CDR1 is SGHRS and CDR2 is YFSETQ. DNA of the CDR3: TGCGCCAGCAGCCTGAGGGGCGGCTTTAGAGATACGCAGTATTTT. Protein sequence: CASSLRGGFRDTQYF.

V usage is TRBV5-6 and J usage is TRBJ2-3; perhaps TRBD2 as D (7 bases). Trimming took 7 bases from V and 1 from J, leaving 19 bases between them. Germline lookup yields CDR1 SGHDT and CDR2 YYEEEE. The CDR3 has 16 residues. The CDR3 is CASVPHGGRGTDTQYF. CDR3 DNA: TGTGCCAGCGTCCCACACGGGGGGCGGGGCACAGATACGCAGTATTTT.

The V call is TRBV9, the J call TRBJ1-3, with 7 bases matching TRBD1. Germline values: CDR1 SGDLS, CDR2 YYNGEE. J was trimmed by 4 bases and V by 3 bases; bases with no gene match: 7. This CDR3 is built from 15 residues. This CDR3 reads CASSASGGLGNTIYF. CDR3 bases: TGTGCCAGCAGCGCCTCAGGGGGGTTAGGAAACACCATATATTTT.

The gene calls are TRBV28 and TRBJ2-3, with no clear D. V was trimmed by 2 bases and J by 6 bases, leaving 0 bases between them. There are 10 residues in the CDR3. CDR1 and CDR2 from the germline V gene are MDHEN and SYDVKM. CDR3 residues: CASSLDTQYF. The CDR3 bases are TGTGCCAGCAGTTTAGATACGCAGTATTTT. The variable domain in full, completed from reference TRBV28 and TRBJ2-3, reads DVKVTQSSRYLVKRTGEKVFLECVQDMDHENMFWYRQDPGLGLRLIYFSYDVKMKEKGDIPEGYSVSREKKERFSLILESASTNQTSMYLCASSLDTQYFGPGTRLTVL.

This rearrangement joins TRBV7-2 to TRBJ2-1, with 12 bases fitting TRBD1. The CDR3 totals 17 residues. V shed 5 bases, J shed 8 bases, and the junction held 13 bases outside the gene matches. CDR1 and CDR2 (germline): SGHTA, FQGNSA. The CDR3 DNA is TGTGCCAGCAGCCCTCGCCCCGGGACAGGGGGCGTCGATGAGCAGTTCTTC. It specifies CASSPRPGTGGVDEQFF.

The CDR3 sequence: CASSLVLSAKNIQYF. CDR3 in DNA: TGTGCCAGCAGCTTAGTTCTATCAGCCAAAAACATTCAGTACTTC. This chain connects TRBV7-9 to TRBJ2-4, with unresolved D. The V and J ends lost 1 base and 0 bases respectively, with 7 bases between them. The germline gives CDR1 SEHNR, CDR2 FQNEAQ (reference sequence). The CDR3 has 15 amino acids. The whole variable domain, filled in from reference TRBV7-9 and TRBJ2-4, reads DTGVSQNPRHKITKRGQNVTFRCDPISEHNRLYWYRQTLGQGPEFLTYFQNEAQLEKSRLLSDRFSAERPKGSFSTLEIQRTEQGDSAMYLCASSLVLSAKNIQYFGAGTRLSVL.

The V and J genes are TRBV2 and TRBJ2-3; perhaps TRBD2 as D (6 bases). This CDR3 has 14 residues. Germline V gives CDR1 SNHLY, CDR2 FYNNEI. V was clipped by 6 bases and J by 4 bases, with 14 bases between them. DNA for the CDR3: TGTGCCAGCAGGGGTAGCCCGGGGGCAGATACGCAGTATTTT. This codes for CASRGSPGADTQYF.

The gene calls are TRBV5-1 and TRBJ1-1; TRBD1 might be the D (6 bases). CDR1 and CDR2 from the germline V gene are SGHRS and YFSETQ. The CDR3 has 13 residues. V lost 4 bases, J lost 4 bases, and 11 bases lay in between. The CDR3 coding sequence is TGCGCCAGCAGCGCAGGGGTGGTCACTGAAGCTTTCTTT. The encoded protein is CASSAGVVTEAFF.

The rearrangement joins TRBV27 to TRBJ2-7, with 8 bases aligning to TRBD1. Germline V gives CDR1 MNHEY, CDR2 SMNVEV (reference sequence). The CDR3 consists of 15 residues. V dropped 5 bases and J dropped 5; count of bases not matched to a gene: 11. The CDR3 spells CASSPRQGTRNEQYF. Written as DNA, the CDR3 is TGTGCCAGCAGTCCCCGACAGGGGACAAGGAACGAGCAGTACTTC.

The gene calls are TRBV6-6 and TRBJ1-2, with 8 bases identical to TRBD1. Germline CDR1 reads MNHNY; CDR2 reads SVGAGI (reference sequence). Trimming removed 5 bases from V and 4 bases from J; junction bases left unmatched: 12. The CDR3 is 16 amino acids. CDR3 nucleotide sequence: TGTGCCAGCAGTACCTCCTTATCAGGGGGCACCTATGGCTACACCTTC. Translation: CASSTSLSGGTYGYTF.

In nucleotides, the CDR3 is TGCGCCAGCAGCCCCTCCCAAGAGACCCAGTACTTC. The encoded protein is CASSPSQETQYF. This rearrangement joins TRBV5-1 to TRBJ2-5; no firm D call. Per germline, CDR1 SGHRS and CDR2 YFSETQ. Trimming shortened V by 4 bases and J by 1 base, and 5 bases separated the two germline ends. The CDR3 spans 12 residues.

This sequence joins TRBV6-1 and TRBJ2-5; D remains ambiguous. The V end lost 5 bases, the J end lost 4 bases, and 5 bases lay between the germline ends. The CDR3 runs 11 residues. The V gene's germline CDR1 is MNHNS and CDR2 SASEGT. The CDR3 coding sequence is TGTGCCAGCAGTCCTCGAGAGACCCAGTACTTC. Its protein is CASSPRETQYF.

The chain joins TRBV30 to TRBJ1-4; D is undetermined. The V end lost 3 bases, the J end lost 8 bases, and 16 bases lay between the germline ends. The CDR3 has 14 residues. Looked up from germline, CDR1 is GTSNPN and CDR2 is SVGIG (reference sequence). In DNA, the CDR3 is TGTGCCTGGAGAGGCGGGAGGTTTGGGGAAAAACTGTTTTTT. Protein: CAWRGGRFGEKLFF.

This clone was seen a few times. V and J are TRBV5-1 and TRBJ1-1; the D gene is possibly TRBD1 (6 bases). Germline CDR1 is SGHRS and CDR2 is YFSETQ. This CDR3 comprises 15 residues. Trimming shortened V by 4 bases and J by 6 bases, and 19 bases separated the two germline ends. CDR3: CASSPDEGGRAEAFF. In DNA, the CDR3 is TGCGCCAGCAGCCCCGATGAGGGGGGGAGGGCTGAAGCTTTCTTT.

CDR3 sequence reads: CASSLEAAALGEQYF. CDR3 DNA: TGTGCCAGCAGCTTAGAGGCAGCGGCCCTGGGGGAGCAGTACTTC. V gene TRBV7-2 combines with J gene TRBJ2-7, with a tentative D call TRBD2 (5 bases). The CDR3 is 15 residues long. Trimming took off 1 base at V and 7 bases at J, with 17 bases between the two ends. Germline CDR1 and CDR2: SGHTA and FQGNSA.